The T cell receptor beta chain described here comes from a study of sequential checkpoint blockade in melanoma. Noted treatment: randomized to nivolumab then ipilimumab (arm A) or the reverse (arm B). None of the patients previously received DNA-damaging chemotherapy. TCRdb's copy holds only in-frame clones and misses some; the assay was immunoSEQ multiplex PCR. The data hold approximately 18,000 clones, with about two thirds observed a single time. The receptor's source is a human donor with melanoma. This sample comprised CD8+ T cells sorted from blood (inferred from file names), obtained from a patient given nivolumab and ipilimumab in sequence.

CDR3 sequence: CASSLEGWDRTYEQYF. The CDR3 DNA reads as TGTGCCAGCAGCTTAGAAGGGTGGGACAGAACGTACGAGCAGTACTTC. The chain is built from TRBV7-9 and TRBJ2-7; TRBD1 aligns across 7 bases. Germline V gene data show CDR1 as SEHNR and CDR2 as FQNEAQ (reference sequence). V trimming: 1 base; J trimming: 4 bases; junction bases outside the gene matches: 10. The CDR3 length is 16 residues.